The 20 T cell receptor beta chains below were found in one sample sequenced in a study of blood T cells in healthy people across ages. Together with a sample-barcoded 5' primer, a J-beta primer mix was included in a second PCR lasting about 7 to 11 cycles. MiXCR, run by TCRdb on the 5' RACE reads, gives a single entry per CDR3 protein. The sample lists around 1,000,000 distinct CDR3 sequences, less than 25% occurring once. In addition, the sample was reused for a study of T cells of mothers and their children.

Input material: blood. The receptors originated from a girl aged 2-10 years in good health.

The V call is TRBV4-1, the J call TRBJ2-5, with unresolved D. The J call may be wrong; the DNA end is better matched by TRBJ2-7. This CDR3 is built from 17 residues. In germline, CDR1 is MGHRA, CDR2 YSYEKL. The CDR3 region is CASSRSASGSIRYEQYF. CDR3 sequence (DNA): TGCGCCAGCAGCCGATCCGCCTCGGGCTCGATAAGATACGAGCAGTACTTC.

This rearrangement joins TRBV5-1 to TRBJ1-1; 8 bases are a match to TRBD1. With V trimmed by 1 base and J by 10 bases, 9 bases remained unmatched. The length of the CDR3 is 14 residues. CDR1 is SGHRS and CDR2 is YFSETQ in the germline V gene. CDR3 DNA: TGCGCCAGCAGCTTGCCTGACAGGGGACGCGGAGCTTTCTTT. Translated: CASSLPDRGRGAFF.

This clonotype was counted between two and nine times. The chain recombines TRBV27 with TRBJ2-7; 10 positions agree with TRBD2. J gave up 4 bases and V 5 bases, and 8 bases lay outside the gene matches. Germline CDR1 MNHEY, CDR2 SMNVEV (reference sequence). The length of the CDR3 is 15 residues. Written as DNA, the CDR3 is TGTGCCAGCAGTCCCGTAGCGGGAGGTGTATACGAGCAGTACTTC. It specifies CASSPVAGGVYEQYF.

The genes are TRBV14 and TRBJ2-5; D is perhaps TRBD1 (7 bases). The CDR3 consists of 16 residues. Germline V gene sequence: CDR1 SGHDN, CDR2 FVKESK. The V end lost 0 bases, the J end lost 4 bases, and 15 bases lay between the germline ends. This CDR3 reads CASSQDRGDSLETQYF. The CDR3 region has the DNA TGTGCCAGCAGCCAAGATCGCGGGGACAGCTTAGAGACCCAGTACTTC. Variable domain in full (rest from reference TRBV14 and TRBJ2-5): EAGVTQFPSHSVIEKGQTVTLRCDPISGHDNLYWYRRVMGKEIKFLLHFVKESKQDESGMPNNRFLAERTGGTYSTLKVQPAELEDSGVYFCASSQDRGDSLETQYFGPGTRLLVL.

This chain connects TRBV12-3 or TRBV12-4 to TRBJ2-3, with 13 bases that match TRBD2. The CDR3 spans 18 residues. Trimming cost V 5 bases and J 1 base; bases outside gene matches: 9. The CDR3 is CASSPHGLAGAGTDTQYF. Written as DNA, the CDR3 is TGTGCCAGCAGTCCACATGGACTAGCGGGAGCTGGCACAGATACGCAGTATTTT.

This sequence joins TRBV28 and TRBJ2-1; 8 nucleotides match TRBD2. CDR1 and CDR2 (germline): MDHEN, SYDVKM. CDR3 size: 16 residues. The V segment lost 3 bases and the J segment 3 bases; nucleotides outside the gene matches: 7. The CDR3: CASSFLKREIYNEQFF. The CDR3 DNA reads TGTGCCAGCAGTTTTCTTAAGCGGGAGATCTACAATGAGCAGTTCTTC. Supplemented by reference TRBV28 and TRBJ2-1, the full variable domain reads DVKVTQSSRYLVKRTGEKVFLECVQDMDHENMFWYRQDPGLGLRLIYFSYDVKMKEKGDIPEGYSVSREKKERFSLILESASTNQTSMYLCASSFLKREIYNEQFFGPGTRLTVL.

The sample holds a few counts of this clonotype. The chain carries TRBV12-3 or TRBV12-4 and TRBJ2-1, with D unresolved. V lost 5 bases to trimming and J lost 3 bases, with 14 bases between them. CDR3 size: 15 residues. Here the CDR3 reads CASSPNSALYNEQFF. The DNA for the CDR3 is TGTGCCAGCAGTCCGAACAGCGCTCTCTACAATGAGCAGTTCTTC.

This clonotype has just a few counts. This rearrangement joins TRBV12-3 or TRBV12-4 to TRBJ2-5; D gene unclear. The CDR3 runs to 15 residues. The V and J ends lost 5 bases and 2 bases respectively, with 15 bases between them. CDR3 sequence: CASSPLGTLQETQYF. The CDR3 region has the DNA TGTGCCAGCAGTCCCCTCGGCACCTTACAAGAGACCCAGTACTTC.

The chain is built from TRBV5-6 and TRBJ2-5, with D tentatively TRBD1 (5 bases). This CDR3 region has 15 residues. Looked up from germline, CDR1 is SGHDT and CDR2 is YYEEEE. Between the trimmed V and J ends, which lost 4 bases and 2 bases, there was a span of 15 bases. Written as DNA, the CDR3 is TGTGCCAGCAGCCCGGGCAGGGTATTACAAGAGACCCAGTACTTC. Translation: CASSPGRVLQETQYF.

V is TRBV5-1 and J is TRBJ1-2; no definite D call. Between the trimmed V and J ends, which lost 2 bases and 1 base, there was a span of 9 bases. The germline CDR1 and CDR2 sequences are SGHRS and YFSETQ. The CDR3 is 14 amino acids. CDR3 in DNA: TGCGCCAGCAGCTTAGAGGATATTAACTATGGCTACACCTTC. Protein: CASSLEDINYGYTF.

V is TRBV10-3 and J is TRBJ2-2, with 7 positions matching TRBD2. The CDR3 is 16 residues long. Germline V gene lookup returns CDR1 ENHRY and CDR2 SYGVKD. V lost 8 bases, J lost 5 bases, and 14 bases stayed unmatched. Written as DNA, the CDR3 is TGTGCCATCCCAAAAGAGGTTGCGGGAGTAACCGGGGAGCTGTTTTTT. Amino acid sequence: CAIPKEVAGVTGELFF.

This chain joins TRBV6-1 and TRBJ1-5; TRBD1 matches at 9 bases. V lost 4 bases, J lost 5 bases, and 6 bases stayed unmatched. Germline assignment: CDR1 MNHNS and CDR2 SASEGT. CDR3 length: 15 amino acids. CDR3: CASSVEGTGHQPQHF. In DNA, the CDR3 is TGTGCCAGCAGTGTGGAAGGGACAGGGCATCAGCCCCAGCATTTT.

The chain couples TRBV5-1 to TRBJ2-2; either TRBD1 or TRBD2 may supply D (5 bases each). The CDR3 is 15 amino acids. Trimming took 3 bases from V and 2 from J, leaving 11 bases between them. Germline CDR1 SGHRS, CDR2 YFSETQ. For the CDR3, the DNA is TGCGCCAGCAGCTGGGGACCTCCAAACACCGGGGAGCTGTTTTTT. Translation: CASSWGPPNTGELFF. The complete variable domain, with remaining parts taken from reference TRBV5-1 and TRBJ2-2, reads KAGVTQTPRYLIKTRGQQVTLSCSPISGHRSVSWYQQTPGQGLQFLFEYFSETQRNKGNFPGRFSGRQFSNSRSEMNVSTLELGDSALYLCASSWGPPNTGELFFGEGSRLTVL.

This clonotype was recorded a few times. The J gene is TRBJ1-1, the V gene TRBV4-3; a possible D gene is TRBD1 (5 bases). The CDR3 extends over 17 amino acids. V lost 0 bases and J 1 base, leaving 15 bases between the germline ends. The V gene's germline CDR1 is LGHNA and CDR2 YSLEER. The CDR3 reads CASSQDRERGWNTEAFF. CDR3 coding DNA: TGCGCCAGCAGCCAAGATAGGGAGAGGGGATGGAACACTGAAGCTTTCTTT.

This clonotype appeared a few times. The gene calls are TRBV7-9 and TRBJ2-5, with a tentative D call TRBD1 (5 bases). The CDR3 length is 15 residues. Trimming removed 0 bases from V and 0 bases from J, with 8 bases in between. Germline V gene sequence: CDR1 SEHNR, CDR2 FQNEAQ (reference sequence). The CDR3 protein is CASSLAIGDQETQYF. The CDR3 DNA is TGTGCCAGCAGCTTAGCTATAGGGGACCAAGAGACCCAGTACTTC.

For this clonotype: An end of the junction does not agree with germline; a read error may underlie this. V gene TRBV12-3 or TRBV12-4 combines with J gene TRBJ1-1; the D gene is possibly TRBD1 (5 bases). The CDR3 loop spans 11 amino acids. CDR3 in amino acids: CVSSLGLLYLF. CDR3 DNA: TGTGTCAGCAGTTTGGGACTCCTCTACCTCTTT.

This clonotype showed up just a few times. The chain uses TRBV27 and TRBJ2-5, with D perhaps matching TRBD1 (6 bases). The DNA matches TRBJ2-1 better at its end, which makes the J call doubtful. CDR3 length: 17 amino acids. Germline V gene data show CDR1 as MNHEY and CDR2 as SMNVEV (reference sequence). CDR3 sequence (DNA): TGTGCCAGCAGTCCTTACTCCGACAGGAGAGTAGGCGATGAGCAGTTCTTC. Protein sequence: CASSPYSDRRVGDEQFF.

On this clonotype: Sequence at one end of the junction differs from germline and may be a read error. The CDR3 bases are TGCAGGTATTACAATGAGCGGTTCTTC. It encodes CRYYNERFF. This rearrangement joins TRBV20-1 to TRBJ2-1; unclear D gene. CDR3 length: 9 amino acids. CDR1 DFQATT and CDR2 SNEGSKA come from the germline V gene (reference sequence).

This chain joins TRBV5-1 and TRBJ2-7; 11 nucleotides align to TRBD1. Per the germline V gene, CDR1 is SGHRS and CDR2 is YFSETQ. V shed 6 bases and J 5 bases; nucleotides not matched to a gene: 13. The CDR3 is 16 residues long. The CDR3 sequence: CASTNFPGQGVNEQYF. CDR3 coding DNA: TGCGCCAGCACCAATTTCCCGGGACAGGGGGTCAACGAGCAGTACTTC. Looking up the rest from reference TRBV5-1 and TRBJ2-7 gives the full variable domain: KAGVTQTPRYLIKTRGQQVTLSCSPISGHRSVSWYQQTPGQGLQFLFEYFSETQRNKGNFPGRFSGRQFSNSRSEMNVSTLELGDSALYLCASTNFPGQGVNEQYFGPGTRLTVT.

CDR3 DNA sequence: TGTGCCAGCAGTCCCTGGGATCGGGGTCAAGAGACCCAGTACTTC. Amino acids: CASSPWDRGQETQYF. The chain carries TRBV12-3 or TRBV12-4 and TRBJ2-5; D perhaps matches TRBD2 (5 bases). The ends were cut back, 5 bases at V and 2 bases at J, with 15 bases in the middle. This CDR3 region has 15 residues.